A single sample is the source of the 29 T cell receptor beta chains below, sequenced in a study of blood T cells in healthy people across ages. The use of a sample-barcoded 5' primer and a J-beta primer mix characterized a second PCR of about 7 to 12 cycles. TCRdb recomputed calls from the 5' RACE reads with MiXCR, one row per CDR3 protein. This sample yields more than 750,000 distinct CDR3 sequences, of which roughly 29% are seen a single time; roughly 10% belongs to the top ten. These same records also appear under a second study, on T cells of mothers and their children.

Sequenced: blood. All receptors come from a woman aged 40 to 55 in good health.

This clonotype was seen ten or more times. The rearrangement uses TRBV7-3 and TRBJ2-1, with no clear D. Trimming stripped 2 bases from V and 4 bases from J, with 6 bases between. This CDR3 contains 13 residues. From germline, CDR1 is SGHTA and CDR2 FQGTGA. The chain's CDR3 is CASSLQEYNEQFF. The CDR3 nucleotides read TGTGCCAGCAGCTTACAGGAGTACAATGAGCAGTTCTTC.

The V call is TRBV5-6, the J call TRBJ2-3; D not resolved. Germline CDR1 reads SGHDT; CDR2 reads YYEEEE. This CDR3 is 12 amino acids long. The V end lost 4 bases, the J end lost 4 bases, and 7 bases lay between the germline ends. The CDR3 coding sequence is TGTGCCAGCAGCCACCGACCAGATACGCAGTATTTT. It yields the protein CASSHRPDTQYF.

The rearrangement joins TRBV28 to TRBJ1-2; 9 bases are a match to TRBD1. V was pared by 4 bases and J by 6 bases, with 6 bases of the junction left unmatched. This CDR3 spans 14 amino acids. CDR1 and CDR2 (germline): MDHEN, SYDVKM. CDR3 coding DNA: TGTGCCAGCAGTTCTACAGGGGGCGGCAATGGCTACACCTTC. It encodes CASSSTGGGNGYTF.

V gene TRBV7-9 combines with J gene TRBJ2-6; D gene ambiguous. The V and J ends lost 4 bases and 1 base respectively, with 8 bases between them. CDR1 and CDR2 (germline): SEHNR, FQNEAQ (reference sequence). The CDR3 has 15 amino acids. The CDR3, as DNA: TGTGCCAGCAGCTCAAGGATGTCTGGGGCCAACGTCCTGACTTTC. Translating gives CASSSRMSGANVLTF.

This chain links TRBV7-8 with TRBJ1-2; D is uncertain. CDR1 SGHVS and CDR2 FQNEAQ come from the germline V gene. V gave up 0 bases and J gave up 2 bases, with 7 bases separating them. The CDR3 consists of 14 residues. In DNA, the CDR3 is TGTGCCAGCAGCTTAGCCACCAGGAACTATGGCTACACCTTC. Protein product: CASSLATRNYGYTF.

The rearrangement links TRBV7-2 to TRBJ1-1; D uncertain. V was clipped by 6 bases and J by 2 bases, with 16 bases between them. Germline lookup yields CDR1 SGHTA and CDR2 FQGNSA. This CDR3 has 15 residues. CDR3 in amino acids: CASRNPSGPNTEAFF. The DNA of the CDR3 is TGTGCCAGCAGAAACCCCTCCGGGCCAAACACTGAAGCTTTCTTT. The full variable domain, in which reference TRBV7-2 and TRBJ1-1 provide the parts outside the CDR3, is GAGVSQSPSNKVTEKGKDVELRCDPISGHTALYWYRQSLGQGLEFLIYFQGNSAPDKSGLPSDRFSAERTGGSVSTLTIQRTQQEDSAVYLCASRNPSGPNTEAFFGQGTRLTVV.

This clonotype came up a few times. The J gene is TRBJ1-5, the V gene TRBV7-2, with D perhaps matching TRBD1 (6 bases). The V gene lost 5 bases and the J gene lost 5 bases, with 13 bases spanning the gap. This CDR3 spans 14 amino acids. Germline CDR1 is SGHTA and CDR2 is FQGNSA. The CDR3 DNA is TGTGCCAGCAGCCAAGTACAGGGTTATCAGCCCCAGCATTTT. This sequence encodes CASSQVQGYQPQHF.

Concerning this clonotype itself: A much larger clonotype is one base distant, so this may be a read error. The gene calls are TRBV7-8 and TRBJ1-2; D gene unclear. Germline CDR1 is SGHVS and CDR2 is FQNEAQ. This CDR3 comprises 13 residues. The CDR3 region is CACSLPLGYGYTF. CDR3 DNA sequence: TGTGCCTGCAGCCTTCCGCTGGGCTATGGCTACACCTTC. The variable domain in full, completed from reference TRBV7-8 and TRBJ1-2, reads GAGVSQSPRYKVAKRGQDVALRCDPISGHVSLFWYQQALGQGPEFLTYFQNEAQLDKSGLPSDRFFAERPEGSVSTLKIQRTQQEDSAVYLCACSLPLGYGYTFGSGTRLTVV.

This clonotype was observed a few times. The chain couples TRBV11-2 to TRBJ2-3; TRBD2 agrees at 13 bases. The CDR3 covers 17 residues. Germline values: CDR1 SGHAT, CDR2 FQNNGV. With 4 bases clipped from V and 2 bases from J, the junction kept 6 bases outside the gene matches. The CDR3 DNA reads TGTGCCAGCAGCTCCCGACTAGCGGGGGGTTCCACAGATACGCAGTATTTT. This gives the protein CASSSRLAGGSTDTQYF.

The V call is TRBV6-5, the J call TRBJ2-3; D may be TRBD2 (5 bases). Trimming pared 6 bases from V and 6 bases from J, leaving 16 bases between. The CDR3 runs 14 residues. The V gene's germline CDR1 is MNHEY and CDR2 SVGAGI. CDR3 protein: CASRGLEVWDTQYF. CDR3 bases: TGTGCCAGCAGAGGGTTGGAGGTTTGGGATACGCAGTATTTT.

This clonotype came up once. V gene TRBV29-1 combines with J gene TRBJ1-1; D remains unclear. V lost 1 base, J lost 3 bases, and 12 bases lay in between. This CDR3 is 14 amino acids long. The germline gives CDR1 SQVTM, CDR2 ANQGSEA. CDR3 residues: CSVEVHGAHTEAFF. In DNA, the CDR3 is TGCAGCGTTGAAGTGCATGGAGCACACACTGAAGCTTTCTTT.

The genes are TRBV29-1 and TRBJ1-4; TRBD1 might be the D (5 bases). V lost 5 bases and J 13 bases, leaving 17 bases between the germline ends. The CDR3 contains 12 residues. The V gene's germline CDR1 is SQVTM and CDR2 ANQGSEA. The CDR3 reads CSVLGADGRLFF. CDR3 bases: TGCAGCGTTTTAGGGGCAGACGGGAGACTGTTTTTT.

This chain uses TRBV28 with TRBJ1-1, with TRBD1 identical over 9 bases. The V gene's germline CDR1 is MDHEN and CDR2 SYDVKM. The J segment lost 4 bases and the V segment lost 6 bases, leaving 12 bases of the junction unmatched. This CDR3 comprises 16 residues. CDR3 in amino acids: CASRHRDRVGVTEAFF. CDR3 sequence (DNA): TGTGCCAGCAGACACCGGGACAGGGTTGGGGTCACTGAAGCTTTCTTT.

Only a few counts were recorded for this clonotype. The chain employs TRBV30 and TRBJ2-7, with 8 nucleotides matching TRBD2. Germline V gene sequence: CDR1 GTSNPN, CDR2 SVGIG (reference sequence). The CDR3 has 13 amino acids. Losses at the gene ends were 4 bases for V and 6 bases for J; bases not matched to a gene: 8. The DNA of the CDR3 is TGTGCCTGGACCCGGGACGCGGGGGGCGAGCAGTACTTC. Translated: CAWTRDAGGEQYF.

V usage is TRBV12-3 or TRBV12-4 and J usage is TRBJ2-7; D is perhaps TRBD1 (5 bases). V was pared by 4 bases and J by 2 bases, with 12 bases between. The CDR3 sequence is 14 residues long. The CDR3 here is CASSWKGVPYEQYF. The CDR3 DNA follows: TGTGCCAGCAGTTGGAAAGGGGTACCCTACGAGCAGTACTTC.

This clonotype appeared many times. The genes are TRBV5-1 and TRBJ2-1, with no clear D. The CDR3 contains 17 residues. Germline lookup yields CDR1 SGHRS and CDR2 YFSETQ. The ends were cut back, 0 bases at V and 3 bases at J, with 16 bases in the middle. The chain's CDR3 is CASSLALSDGNYNEQFF. The CDR3 bases are TGCGCCAGCAGCTTGGCCCTATCCGACGGCAACTACAATGAGCAGTTCTTC.

The chain joins TRBV28 to TRBJ2-2; no definite D call. Trimming removed 5 bases at V and 3 bases at J, with 7 bases between. The CDR3 spans 13 residues. Germline CDR1 reads MDHEN; CDR2 reads SYDVKM. CDR3 amino acids: CASSQRDTGELFF. CDR3 DNA sequence: TGTGCCAGCAGTCAAAGAGACACCGGGGAGCTGTTTTTT.

The DNA for the CDR3 is TGTGCCAGCAGTGATACAGGGGGCGGTAACTATGGCTACACCTTC. It codes for CASSDTGGGNYGYTF. This rearrangement joins TRBV25-1 to TRBJ1-2; 9 nucleotides line up with TRBD1. Germline-derived CDR1 and CDR2 are MGHDK and SYGVNS. CDR3 length: 15 residues. Trimming took 3 bases from V and 1 from J; bases not matched to a gene: 3.

The genes are TRBV27 and TRBJ2-1; D remains ambiguous. The V gene's germline CDR1 is MNHEY and CDR2 SMNVEV (reference sequence). Trimming took 7 bases from V and 0 from J, leaving 10 bases between them. This CDR3 is built from 14 residues. The CDR3 protein is CASTVFGSYNEQFF. Written as DNA, the CDR3 is TGTGCCAGCACCGTCTTTGGCTCCTACAATGAGCAGTTCTTC.

This clonotype has at least ten counts. The chain is built from TRBV29-1 and TRBJ1-2; D perhaps matches TRBD1 (5 bases). The CDR3 sequence is 12 residues long. Per germline, CDR1 SQVTM and CDR2 ANQGSEA. V was pared by 0 bases and J by 7 bases, with 9 bases between. This CDR3 reads CSVEEGGGGYTF. The DNA for the CDR3 is TGCAGCGTTGAAGAAGGCGGGGGTGGCTACACCTTC.

In regard to this clonotype: Sequence at one end of the junction differs from germline and may be a read error. V gene TRBV12-3 or TRBV12-4 combines with J gene TRBJ2-5; 8 bases match TRBD1. The CDR3 sequence is 14 residues long. CDR3 sequence: CASGLGTGFETQYF. In DNA, the CDR3 is TGTGCCAGCGGTTTGGGGACAGGATTCGAGACCCAGTACTTC.

The rearrangement uses TRBV19 and TRBJ2-3, with 10 bases identical to TRBD2. Germline V gene sequence: CDR1 LNHDA, CDR2 SQIVND (reference sequence). This CDR3 has 15 amino acids. Trimming removed 4 bases from V and 8 bases from J; junction bases left unmatched: 9. The CDR3, as DNA: TGTGCCAGTAGTACTAGCGGGGGCCCTGGTGGTACGCAGTATTTT. Translating gives CASSTSGGPGGTQYF.

This clonotype was picked up many times. The V call is TRBV28, the J call TRBJ1-4, with 7 bases that match TRBD1. The CDR3 is 15 residues long. Per the germline V gene, CDR1 is MDHEN and CDR2 is SYDVKM. Unmatched junction bases numbered 5, after V lost 4 bases and J lost 3 bases. CDR3 bases: TGTGCCAGCAGTTCCCCCGGGACAGCTAATGAAAAACTGTTTTTT. The encoded protein is CASSSPGTANEKLFF.

At least ten counts were recorded for this clonotype. The gene calls are TRBV5-1 and TRBJ2-7; possibly TRBD1 for D (6 bases). The ends were cut back, 4 bases at V and 2 bases at J, with 19 bases in the middle. The CDR3 has 16 residues. The germline V gene encodes CDR1 SGHRS and CDR2 YFSETQ. In DNA, the CDR3 is TGCGCCAGCAGCAAGGAATCGACAGGCGGACCCTACGAGCAGTACTTC. It is translated as CASSKESTGGPYEQYF.

At least ten counts were recorded for this clonotype. The chain uses TRBV4-1 and TRBJ2-7; 13 bases fit TRBD2. The junction had 6 bases not matched to a gene; V was cut back by 3 bases and J by 4 bases. Germline V gene data show CDR1 as MGHRA and CDR2 as YSYEKL. CDR3 length equals 16 residues. DNA for the CDR3: TGCGCCAGCAGCCACGCCTGGACTAGCGGGGGTTACGAGCAGTACTTC. As protein: CASSHAWTSGGYEQYF.

The gene calls are TRBV12-3 or TRBV12-4 and TRBJ1-1, with D perhaps matching TRBD1 (5 bases). This CDR3 comprises 15 residues. Trimming left V 5 bases short and J 6 bases short, with 19 bases between. The CDR3 coding sequence is TGTGCCAGCAGTCATGTGACCCTCAGGGTTGCTGAAGCTTTCTTT. It is translated as CASSHVTLRVAEAFF.

This clonotype was picked up many times. This sequence joins TRBV9 and TRBJ2-5; D may be TRBD2 (6 bases). The CDR3 is 16 amino acids. Germline CDR1 is SGDLS and CDR2 is YYNGEE. V was shortened by 0 bases and J by 3 bases, with 15 bases between the two germline ends. CDR3 region: CASSVAPGGLKETQYF. In nucleotides, the CDR3 is TGTGCCAGCAGCGTAGCCCCTGGGGGACTTAAAGAGACCCAGTACTTC.

This clonotype was seen only a few times. The gene calls are TRBV9 and TRBJ2-6; weak D call: TRBD1 (5 bases). V lost 0 bases to trimming and J lost 0 bases, with 10 bases between them. The CDR3 is 17 amino acids. Germline values: CDR1 SGDLS, CDR2 YYNGEE. In DNA, the CDR3 is TGTGCCAGCAGCGTAGAGGGGCGCGGCTCTGGGGCCAACGTCCTGACTTTC. Residues: CASSVEGRGSGANVLTF.

This clonotype has just one count. A much larger clone differs by one base, so this may be a read error. This chain joins TRBV24-1 and TRBJ2-3; D unclear. This CDR3 spans 15 amino acids. Germline-derived CDR1 and CDR2 are KGHDR and SFDVKD. The CDR3 region has the DNA TGTACCACCAGTGAGTCTGTTGGATTTCAAGATACGCAGTATTTT. Amino acids: CTTSESVGFQDTQYF.